The sequence of this T cell receptor beta chain was determined in a study of cytomegalovirus exposure and HLA in healthy donors. Study-level points and caveats: A further, later analysis showed that HLA-associated TCR beta chains (compared with equally common others) were more clonally expanded.

In the case of this clone: The antigen is not known.

The PCR ran on 60 Vbeta and 13 Jbeta primers. This table comes from immunoSEQ multiplex PCR, and its TCRdb copy is limited to in-frame clones, with some not included. The sample contains about 100,000 clones, 81% of which appear only once. The CDR3 extends over 13 amino acids. Per germline, CDR1 SGHRS and CDR2 YFSETQ. Trimming at V came to 7 bases and at J to 8 bases, leaving 11 bases not matched to a gene. The specimen sequenced was PBMCs. The V and J genes are TRBV5-1 and TRBJ1-2, with 7 positions matching TRBD1. The sequence derives from a woman between 70 and 85 years old in good health and CMV-seropositive. CDR3 in amino acids: CASGSRDSVGYTF. The DNA for the CDR3 is TGCGCCAGCGGATCCCGGGACAGTGTGGGCTACACCTTC.